This T cell receptor (beta chain) was observed in a study of blood T cell repertoires in COVID-19. Study at large: Collection of acute and convalescent COVID-19 samples took place in the United States, Italy and Spain. PBMCs, B-cell-depleted T cells, or T cells provided the cDNA or gDNA that made up the material.

Generated by immunoSEQ multiplex PCR, the TCRdb table keeps only in-frame clones and is missing some. Here the sample spans about 170,000 clones, roughly 84% being singletons. Comments on this clone: This sample also contains other DNA sequences that code for the same CDR3.

V was trimmed by 5 bases and J by 9 bases, leaving 14 bases between them. This CDR3 spans 13 amino acids. Germline CDR1 SGHTA, CDR2 FQGNSA. The chain carries TRBV7-2 and TRBJ1-3; possibly TRBD1 for D (6 bases). Sequencing input: peripheral blood. The sequence was collected from a man in his 70s with active or convalescent COVID-19. CDR3 region: CASSTQGVSTIYF. The DNA for the CDR3 is TGTGCCAGCAGCACACAGGGAGTCAGCACCATATATTTT.